This TCR beta chain was found in a study of CD8 T cell repertoires and HIV-1 epitope variants. Notes on this clone: The antigen remains undetermined.

TCRdb's copy holds only in-frame clones and misses some; the assay was immunoSEQ multiplex PCR. Of 1,500 to 2,000 clones in the sample, just over 70% are singletons; the top ten hold 40% to 45%. The TCR comes from a male donor with HIV. The specimen sequenced was cultured CD8+ T cells derived from PBMCs.

CDR3 residues: CASSYTGNEQFF. CDR3 coding DNA: TGTGCCAGCAGTTACACGGGGAATGAGCAGTTCTTC. The chain carries TRBV6-5 and TRBJ2-1; D is possibly TRBD2 (5 bases). Germline V gives CDR1 MNHEY, CDR2 SVGAGI. The CDR3 sequence is 12 residues long. Trimming removed 2 bases at V and 7 bases at J, with 6 bases between.